The 7 T cell receptor beta chains listed next were all sequenced from one sample in a study of blood T cell repertoires in COVID-19. The assay was immunoSEQ multiplex PCR, and TCRdb's table has in-frame clones only and misses some. The data hold 83,000 or so clones, with more than 75% observed a single time. The sample consisted of peripheral blood. All receptors come from a human donor in a cohort sampled during active COVID-19.

The chain uses TRBV28 and TRBJ2-3, with a tentative D call TRBD1 (6 bases). V lost 10 bases and J 3 bases, leaving 17 bases between the germline ends. Germline-derived CDR1 and CDR2 are MDHEN and SYDVKM. The CDR3 is 14 amino acids. The CDR3 bases are TGTGCCATTTCCCCCAGGGGAAGAACAGATACGCAGTATTTT. Its translation: CAISPRGRTDTQYF. The whole variable domain, filled in from reference TRBV28 and TRBJ2-3, reads DVKVTQSSRYLVKRTGEKVFLECVQDMDHENMFWYRQDPGLGLRLIYFSYDVKMKEKGDIPEGYSVSREKKERFSLILESASTNQTSMYLCAISPRGRTDTQYFGPGTRLTVL.

DNA for the CDR3: TGCGCCAGCAGCCCCGTCAGGGCTGGGGCCAACGTCCTGACTTTC. This codes for CASSPVRAGANVLTF. The chain joins TRBV5-1 to TRBJ2-6; weak D call: TRBD1 (5 bases). V dropped 4 bases and J dropped 2 bases, with 10 bases sitting between them. The germline V gene encodes CDR1 SGHRS and CDR2 YFSETQ. CDR3 length: 15 residues.

The chain couples TRBV28 to TRBJ2-3; 9 bases align to TRBD2. The CDR3 loop spans 14 amino acids. The trim removed 3 bases at V and 11 bases at J, leaving 9 bases unmatched. Germline V lookup: CDR1 MDHEN, CDR2 SYDVKM. In nucleotides, the CDR3 is TGTGCCAGCAGTTTGCGGGGGGGCCAGGTGGTGCAGTATTTT. Its protein product is CASSLRGGQVVQYF.

The DNA of the CDR3 is TGTGCCATCAGTGCCCGCGGGGAGAGATACACCTTC. Translated: CAISARGERYTF. The chain joins TRBV10-3 to TRBJ1-2; unclear D gene. The CDR3 covers 12 residues. Trimming cost V 4 bases and J 11 bases, with 14 bases left between them. In germline, CDR1 is ENHRY, CDR2 SYGVKD.

The chain recombines TRBV5-4 with TRBJ2-2; TRBD2 might be the D (7 bases). From germline, CDR1 is SGHNT and CDR2 YYREEE (reference sequence). V was shortened by 4 bases and J by 3 bases, with 13 bases between the two germline ends. The CDR3 is 15 residues long. The CDR3 protein is CASSLGGRYTGELFF. The CDR3 DNA is TGTGCCAGCAGCCTGGGGGGGCGGTACACCGGGGAGCTGTTTTTT.

The rearrangement links TRBV6-6 to TRBJ2-5, with D tentatively TRBD1 (7 bases). The V end lost 9 bases, the J end lost 4 bases, and 18 bases lay between the germline ends. The CDR3 runs to 14 residues. Germline values: CDR1 MNHNY, CDR2 SVGAGI (reference sequence). CDR3 residues: CARDRGQGGETQYF. The DNA for the CDR3 is TGTGCCAGGGACCGGGGGCAGGGGGGAGAGACCCAGTACTTC.

This chain connects TRBV7-8 to TRBJ1-1; D gene ambiguous. This CDR3 has 15 amino acids. Germline CDR1 SGHVS, CDR2 FQNEAQ. V was pared by 5 bases and J by 0 bases, with 13 bases between. The CDR3: CASSVQSSLNTEAFF. The DNA for the CDR3 is TGTGCCAGCAGCGTACAGAGCTCCTTGAACACTGAAGCTTTCTTT.